This T cell receptor (beta chain) came from a study of cytomegalovirus exposure and HLA in healthy donors. The protocol was immunoSEQ multiplex PCR, while the TCRdb copy is restricted to in-frame clones and leaves out a portion. In the table there are 150,000 to 200,000 clones, 70% to 90% of which are singletons. The approximately 120-subject validation cohort, separate from the roughly 700-subject first cohort, included the donors. Unmatched junction bases numbered 11, after V lost 3 bases and J lost 7 bases. Germline V gene data show CDR1 as SGHTA and CDR2 as FQGNSA. The CDR3 loop spans 16 amino acids.

This clonotype was obtained from a woman between 18 and 30 years old in good health and CMV-seronegative. This chain connects TRBV7-2 to TRBJ1-5; 8 bases match TRBD1. Source material: PBMCs. CDR3 sequence (DNA): TGTGCCAGCAGCTTTAGTGGTCGGTCAGGGGGCCAGCCCCAGCATTTT. Amino acid sequence: CASSFSGRSGGQPQHF.